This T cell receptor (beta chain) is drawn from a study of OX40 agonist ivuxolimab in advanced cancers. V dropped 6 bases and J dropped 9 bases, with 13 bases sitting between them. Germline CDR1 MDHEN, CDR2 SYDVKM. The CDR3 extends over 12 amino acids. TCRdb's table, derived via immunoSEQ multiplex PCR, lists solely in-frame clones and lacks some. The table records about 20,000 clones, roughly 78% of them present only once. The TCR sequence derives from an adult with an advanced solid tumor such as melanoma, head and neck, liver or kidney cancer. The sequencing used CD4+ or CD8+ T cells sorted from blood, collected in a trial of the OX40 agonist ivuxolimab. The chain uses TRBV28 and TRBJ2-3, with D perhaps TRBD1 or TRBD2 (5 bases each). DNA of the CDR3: TGTGCCAGCAGGGGGACCTACCCCACGCAGTATTTT. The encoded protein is CASRGTYPTQYF. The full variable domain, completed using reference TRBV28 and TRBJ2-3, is DVKVTQSSRYLVKRTGEKVFLECVQDMDHENMFWYRQDPGLGLRLIYFSYDVKMKEKGDIPEGYSVSREKKERFSLILESASTNQTSMYLCASRGTYPTQYFGPGTRLTVL.